The rows below give T cell receptor beta chains drawn from one sample of a study of blood T cell repertoires in COVID-19. Libraries were prepared by immunoSEQ multiplex PCR; TCRdb keeps only in-frame clonotypes and omits some of them. This table holds some 160,000 clones, nearly 80% found once. The specimen was peripheral blood. The source of these receptors is a woman of 80 years or more with acute or convalescent COVID-19. Each CDR3 is given with its conserved first and last residue. A D gene is named only where the DNA matches it firmly.

V gene,CDR3 length,J gene,D gene,CDR3 protein
TRBV7-2,16,TRBJ2-2,TRBD1,CASSPTGTANTGELFF
TRBV19,17,TRBJ2-3,TRBD2,CASRSTIAGGRGDTQYF
TRBV5-4,13,TRBJ2-7,NA,CASSLGGDTEQYF
TRBV12-3/TRBV12-4,13,TRBJ1-1,TRBD1,CASSRQGATEAFF
TRBV4-2,13,TRBJ2-3,NA,CASSQDPRDTQYF
TRBV4-1,15,TRBJ2-7,NA,CASSAARGASYEQYF
TRBV7-2,15,TRBJ2-7,NA,CASSQTRTRSYEQYF
TRBV10-1,16,TRBJ1-6,TRBD1,CASTGTDIGHNSPLHF
TRBV5-1,15,TRBJ2-7,TRBD2,CASSFTLAGAGEQYF
TRBV27,16,TRBJ2-3,TRBD2,CAIRTGLAGSTDTQYF
TRBV5-1,15,TRBJ2-5,TRBD1,CASSTIRGMMETQYF
TRBV10-3,14,TRBJ1-4,TRBD1,CAISWTGTNEKLFF
TRBV6-5,15,TRBJ2-5,TRBD2,CASSPSGGLTETQYF
TRBV6-2/TRBV6-3,16,TRBJ1-4,NA,CASSSFGGSTNEKLFF
TRBV2,19,TRBJ1-3,NA,CASSENQGRDEVSGNTIYF
TRBV10-1,13,TRBJ2-1,TRBD2,CASSGTSGNEQFF
TRBV30,11,TRBJ1-1,NA,CAWSREVEAFF
TRBV15,15,TRBJ1-2,TRBD1,CATSRDMGTGRSYTF
TRBV2,12,TRBJ2-7,NA,CASGRSSYEQYF
TRBV6-5,13,TRBJ1-6,TRBD1,CAIQGGAGSPLHF
TRBV18,14,TRBJ1-5,TRBD1,CASSPDRGGQPQHF
TRBV5-5,16,TRBJ2-1,TRBD2,CASSPFSGSLYNEQFF
TRBV21-1,14,TRBJ1-5,NA,CASSPPGDNQPQHF
TRBV7-9,14,TRBJ2-7,TRBD2,CASSTGTSGTEQYF
TRBV24-1,17,TRBJ2-2,TRBD2,CATSDPGAGGNTGELFF
TRBV2,14,TRBJ1-4,TRBD1,CASSSGTGGEKLFF
TRBV3-1/TRBV3-2,12,TRBJ1-1,TRBD1,CASSNRGTEAFF
TRBV11-2,15,TRBJ1-5,NA,CASSLGGQVNQPQHF
TRBV19,16,TRBJ1-5,TRBD1,CASSIADRGSGQPQHF
TRBV4-1,18,TRBJ2-1,TRBD2,CASSQDPPSGGGLREQFF
TRBV11-3,14,TRBJ1-6,NA,CASSRSSYNSPLHF
TRBV4-1,16,TRBJ2-6,TRBD1,CASSSTGVTGANVLTF
TRBV2,15,TRBJ2-5,TRBD2,CASSSPTSAQETQYF
TRBV6-1,15,TRBJ1-2,TRBD1,CASSEAGTGLYGYTF
TRBV30,12,TRBJ1-1,NA,CAWRGLYTEAFF
TRBV7-2,16,TRBJ1-3,TRBD1,CASSLGGTGIGNTIYF
TRBV21-1,16,TRBJ2-1,NA,CASSKGDSGRVNEQFF
TRBV5-1,15,TRBJ2-2,NA,CASSSRAPNTGELFF
TRBV12-5,16,TRBJ2-7,NA,CASGLVAYERIYEQYF
TRBV28,14,TRBJ2-7,NA,CASSLPTGSYEQYF
TRBV24-1,13,TRBJ2-1,NA,CATREGSYNEQFF
TRBV19,15,TRBJ1-1,NA,CASTAAGYMNTEAFF
TRBV7-9,12,TRBJ1-5,NA,CASSRENQPQHF
TRBV5-6,16,TRBJ2-2,TRBD2,CASSLAGREWTGELFF
TRBV7-9,13,TRBJ2-1,TRBD2,CASSSGGSREQFF
TRBV7-2,13,TRBJ2-2,NA,CASSPGVSRELFF
TRBV18,14,TRBJ1-5,NA,CASSPQGGGQPQHF
TRBV13,13,TRBJ2-7,TRBD1,CASSWTGGREQYF
TRBV28,14,TRBJ2-3,TRBD1,CASSLRGTGDTQYF
TRBV3-1/TRBV3-2,17,TRBJ2-2,NA,CASSQGLQTVGTGELFF
TRBV4-1,15,TRBJ1-5,NA,CASSQDLAAYQPQHF
TRBV5-1,18,TRBJ2-3,TRBD2,CASSFWAYGGAGTDTQYF
TRBV11-1,15,TRBJ2-7,TRBD2,CASSFGSGTPYEQYF